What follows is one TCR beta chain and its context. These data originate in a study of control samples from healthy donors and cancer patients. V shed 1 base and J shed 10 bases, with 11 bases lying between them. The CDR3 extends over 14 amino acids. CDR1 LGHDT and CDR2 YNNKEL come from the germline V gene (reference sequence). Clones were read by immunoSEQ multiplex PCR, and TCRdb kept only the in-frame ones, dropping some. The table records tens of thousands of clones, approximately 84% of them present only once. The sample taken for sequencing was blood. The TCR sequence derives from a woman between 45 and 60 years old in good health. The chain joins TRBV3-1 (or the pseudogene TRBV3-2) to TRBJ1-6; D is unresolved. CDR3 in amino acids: CASSQAHSTSPLHF. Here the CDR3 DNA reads TGTGCCAGCAGCCAAGCCCATTCGACCTCACCCCTCCACTTT.